This T cell receptor beta chain derives from a study of cytomegalovirus exposure and HLA in healthy donors (dated by TCRdb to 2016 to 2017). For context, the study as a whole: An earlier analysis of fewer than 750 of the donors reported around 280 Gb of sequence data and 117 million unique TCR beta sequences obtained from 150 million to 200 million T cells. An early release covering more than 500 HLA-typed donors comprised roughly 300 gigabases of sequencing data and about 90 million unique TCR sequences. Of the 398 genotyped donors, approximately 82% fell in the genetic ancestry cluster associated with self-reported Caucasian donors. The aim of the study was to test whether cataloging public T cell receptors could identify signatures of past pathogen exposure. Using immunosequencing, the study profiled T cell repertoires from 500 to 800 subjects and related those repertoires to cytomegalovirus serostatus. A separate validation cohort of over 95 different subjects was used in addition to the approximately 700-subject first cohort. The study combined high-throughput TCR immunosequencing, statistical association of individual TCRs with disease status, and machine learning to predict cytomegalovirus infection status. To study patterns of TCR occurrence, a later analysis re-analyzed previously published TCR beta repertoires from several hundred donors and added high-resolution HLA genotyping. In the later analysis, no new phenotypic data were used to find candidate immune exposures; instead, reliance was placed on TCR beta sequences and their occurrence across donors. An earlier analysis of 587 of the donors used high-throughput TCR beta sequencing to judge whether each TCR beta V gene segment behaved as functional or pseudogenic. Donor age, sex, ethnicity and CMV serostatus were collected together with the repertoire data. Genome-wide SNP genotypes for about three fifths of the roughly 670 donors were used in a later genetic analysis, which treated that subset as a discovery cohort. Every discovery cohort repertoire had been produced on one sequencing platform. Both class I and class II loci were covered by HLA typing, at four-digit resolution. Typing coverage differed by locus: A, B, C, DRB1 and DQB1 were typed in about 620-640 donors, DQA1 in 522, DPA1 in approximately 610, and DPB1 in 450 to 490. Roughly five DR-DQ haplotypes were treated as single units for association and clustering because of strong linkage in the cohort. Among almost 400 genotyped donors of the cohort, an average of about 240,000 unique TCR beta nucleotide sequences were sequenced per donor, around 18% of them non-productive. Summary of the overall study and its limitations: CMV serostatus was the only immune exposure information available for the cohort. Some IMGT-functional V segments, including TRBV6-2 and TRBV6-3, could not be told apart with the 87-base-pair reads, so those segments were excluded. The authors suggested that the approach could potentially be generalized to other disease states and immunological phenotypes. A cluster of highly shared sequence variants was judged likely to represent a technical artifact of the sequencing pipeline. An association between a missense DCLRE1C variant and V-gene and J-gene trimming of TCR beta chains was found in a later genetic analysis and replicated in an independent cohort. In vitro tests confirmed that a few of the cytomegalovirus-associated TCR beta chains recognize cytomegalovirus antigens. The study gave a list of roughly 150 TCR beta chains associated with cytomegalovirus. Because HLA typing was unavailable for some donors at each locus, only the typed subset was used in association tests. At a false discovery rate of 0.05, a later analysis linked fewer than 20,000 TCR beta sequences to specific HLA alleles. The presence/absence analyses assumed that sequencing depth was roughly uniform across donors, and that assumption may not be true. This cohort had only TCR beta chains sequenced, and the lack of alpha or paired-chain data limited which features could be detected. A later analysis reported that several top co-occurrence clusters appeared linked to parvovirus B19, influenza, CMV and Epstein-Barr virus. A further reported finding was that TCR beta sequences accurately predicted the HLA-A and HLA-B alleles for most subjects in the first cohort. When HLA alleles, especially DR and DQ, strongly co-occurred, TCR associations were difficult to assign to individual alleles. In a later analysis, most CMV-associated TCR beta chains were found to appear HLA-restricted, with HLA associations seemingly driven largely by CMV exposure. In an earlier analysis of 450 to 750 of the donors, most TCR beta V segments appeared in productive rearrangements about 87% or about 30% of the time, broadly matching IMGT annotations. According to a later analysis, TCR association rates differed among HLA loci, with DRB1 alleles showing the most associated TCRs and HLA-C alleles showing the fewest. The classifier was reported to diagnose cytomegalovirus status with high specificity and sensitivity in both the original and validation cohorts. Most TCR sequences were observed very rarely across donors, whereas some public TCRs were present in many individuals. Correlated functional status among segregating V segments might be attributable to linkage disequilibrium, but an unknown experimental factor could not be ruled out. Compared with equally common non-associated chains, HLA-associated TCR beta chains in a later analysis were more clonally expanded and had lower generation probabilities. Because counts were too low, about 18 rarely observed V segments, including chromosome 9 orphons, were excluded from the earlier analysis of roughly 580 of the donors. A later genetic analysis reported fewer N-insertions in productive TCRs among donors in an Asian-associated ancestry cluster than the roughly 720-donor mean.

The cohort comprised some 680 healthy bone marrow donors. Cohort members were all nominally healthy when sampled, although unrecorded immune exposures were likely present. The donor tested CMV seronegative, placing the donor among the 350 or so seronegative members of the cohort. Each donor provided a peripheral blood sample, and peripheral blood mononuclear cells were used for TCR beta sequencing. Genomic DNA extraction from the blood cell samples was performed with the Qiagen DNeasy Blood Extraction Kit. A note on this clone: What antigen it recognizes has not been identified. Nothing much larger sits one base from this clone, and base qualities are not available.

Looking up the germline V gene yields CDR1 MNHEY and CDR2 SVGAGI. The V end loses 0 bases and the J end loses 3 bases, and a stretch of 6 bases separates them. From the cysteine up to the phenylalanine, the CDR3 has a length of 13 residues. Just CDR3 DNA is preserved here, 39 bases in frame from base 1. Library method: the immunoSEQ multiplex PCR assay. A mixture of 60 forward primers for TCR Vbeta segments and 13 reverse primers for TCR Jbeta segments was used in the multiplex PCR. The CDR3 region of rearranged TCR beta genes was amplified from genomic DNA with a multiplex PCR assay. On the Illumina HiSeq System, the amplified TCR beta libraries were sequenced as 87-base-pair reads. The original pipeline was this. A later analysis counted approximately 84 million unique TCR beta chains across the 640 or so repertoires, and some 11 million of these chains were shared by at least two donors. To remove PCR and sequencing errors, raw reads were error-corrected and collapsed into unique sequences using a nearest-neighbor algorithm that merged closely related sequences. To assign V, D and J gene segments, CDR3 sequences were aligned to IMGT reference sequences. For a sequence to be retained, at least a six-nucleotide match to both a V gene segment and a J gene segment was required. A rearrangement counted as productive if the CDR3 had no stop codons and remained in frame with V and J, and every other rearrangement counted as non-productive. Following IMGT convention, CDR3 was defined as the stretch from the second conserved V-encoded cysteine up to the conserved J-encoded phenylalanine. Sequences without an unambiguous match to a single V gene segment were excluded from the earlier analysis of about 630 of the donors. In an earlier analysis of a few hundred of the donors, V segments were called functional above 56.7% productive rearrangements and were called segregating when the between-donor standard deviation exceeded 5%. A statistical classification framework was developed to diagnose cytomegalovirus status using the catalog of TCR beta chain sequences. A later analysis assigned V and J genes by comparing TCR nucleotide sequences with IMGT/GENE-DB human TR gene sequences. In a later analysis, CDR3 sequences and most-parsimonious VDJ recombination scenarios were assigned using the TCRdist pipeline. In a later analysis, every TCR beta chain was defined by the combination of its CDR3 amino acid sequence and its V-gene family, and reads without a unique V-gene family were dropped. To address suspected cross-contamination and a sequencing artifact, a later analysis removed around 590 highly shared, low-generation-probability nucleotide sequences. In a later analysis, a clonal expansion index for each public chain was calculated from normalized within-repertoire ranks of inferred template counts. In a later analysis, generation probabilities were computed using a VDJ recombination model fitted to out-of-frame rearrangements, and the results were checked against IGoR. In a later analysis, hypergeometric tests were used to score TCR-TCR, TCR-HLA and TCR-CMV co-occurrence, with a repertoire-size bias correction applied to TCR pairs. In a later analysis, false discovery rates were estimated by permuting HLA or CMV assignments 20 times. In a later analysis, co-occurring TCRs were grouped with DBSCAN, and TCRdist sequence similarity was added when clustering was performed within HLA-allele-positive subsets. Repertoires with fewer than 30,000 or more than 120,000 public chains were left out of co-occurrence clustering, as were about 5 repertoires with anomalous nucleotide sharing. TCRdb took over this immuneACCESS table, retaining in-frame rearrangements with V and J assigned. Such tables are incomplete; in checked studies, under half of the missing clones stem from an unresolved V gene, and the remainder is unexplained. V and J calls and clone size are as listed in that table; D and trimming were resolved from the DNA. Here the sample has some 160,000 clones; 70% to 90% occur a single time. The ten largest make up approximately 2% of the sample.

The TCR originated in a woman under 30 in good health and CMV-seronegative. The sample was PBMCs. The chain couples TRBV6-5 to TRBJ2-7, with the D gene too uncertain to name. The nucleotides are TGTGCCAGCAGTTACTCGCCTAGCTACGAGCAGTACTTC. Translated, this is CASSYSPSYEQYF.